What follows are 2 T cell receptor beta chains derived from one specimen sequenced in a study of T cell responses to AZD1222 COVID-19 vaccine. The assay was immunoSEQ multiplex PCR, and TCRdb's table has in-frame clones only and misses some. The sample has around 180,000 clones, 88% seen once. Specimen: peripheral blood, collected on day 0 of AZD1222 vaccination. These TCRs come from an adult in good health.

V is TRBV3-1 (or the pseudogene TRBV3-2) and J is TRBJ1-1; perhaps TRBD1 as D (6 bases). The V gene lost 4 bases and the J gene lost 11 bases, with 23 bases spanning the gap. Per germline, CDR1 LGHDT and CDR2 YNNKEL (reference sequence). This CDR3 contains 15 residues. The chain's CDR3 is CASSRQVNGALSAFF. In nucleotides, the CDR3 is TGTGCCAGCAGCCGACAGGTCAACGGGGCCCTAAGCGCTTTCTTT.

The chain employs TRBV6-2 or TRBV6-3 and TRBJ1-5, with D unresolved. Germline V lookup: CDR1 MNHEY, CDR2 SVGEGT. CDR3 size: 12 residues. Trimming removed 2 bases from V and 5 bases from J, with 4 bases in between. CDR3 sequence reads: CASSYLHQPQHF. The CDR3 DNA follows: TGTGCCAGCAGTTACCTTCATCAGCCCCAGCATTTT.